This is a list of T cell receptor beta chains from one sample in a study of metastatic and nonmetastatic thyroid tumors. TCRdb re-called the PCR reads with MiXCR. The sample has around 35,000 clones; about a sixth are singletons. Sequenced material: blood. Receptors originate from a female donor with papillary thyroid cancer or a benign thyroid nodule (not recorded which). Some clones in this sample may be carry-over from other donors' samples. The CDR3 runs from the conserved cysteine through the conserved F or W. The D gene is left open where the match is weak. Rows may omit the clone size; those that give it use once, few, many or a size class.

clone size,D gene,V gene,J gene,CDR3 protein,CDR3 DNA
-,-,TRBV28,TRBJ2-7,CASRTVTGSYDQYF,TGTGCCAGCAGAACCGTGACAGGCTCCTACGATCAGTACTTC
many,-,TRBV20-1,TRBJ1-5,CSASSGKEYQPQHF,TGCAGTGCTAGTTCAGGGAAGGAGTATCAGCCCCAGCATTTT
many,TRBD1,TRBV30,TRBJ1-5,CAYQQGSNQPQHF,TGTGCCTACCAACAGGGGAGCAATCAGCCCCAGCATTTT
many,-,TRBV5-1,TRBJ2-7,CASSLHTEQYF,TGCGCCAGCAGCCTACACACCGAGCAGTACTTC
few,TRBD2,TRBV28,TRBJ2-1,CASSFSGRRNEQFF,TGTGCAAGCAGTTTTAGCGGGAGGAGAAATGAGCAGTTCTTC
medium-sized,-,TRBV5-1,TRBJ2-7,CASSDPGEPRNEQYF,TGCGCCAGCAGCGACCCGGGAGAACCACGCAACGAGCAGTACTTC
many,TRBD1,TRBV6-1,TRBJ1-6,CASSKRDRAHSPLHF,TGTGCCAGCAGTAAACGGGACAGGGCGCATTCACCCCTCCACTTT
many,TRBD2,TRBV28,TRBJ2-7,CASSLTGLAEDEQYF,TGTGCCAGCAGTTTAACTGGCCTAGCGGAAGACGAGCAGTACTTC
once,-,TRBV20-1,TRBJ2-5,CSATALTNQETQYF,TGCAGTGCTACCGCGTTGACCAACCAAGAGACCCAGTACTTC
many,TRBD2,TRBV3-1,TRBJ2-1,CASSQDPAGSVYNEQFF,TGTGCCAGCAGCCAAGATCCAGCGGGATCAGTCTACAATGAGCAGTTCTTC
-,-,TRBV11-2,TRBJ1-1,CASSLERGREAFF,TGTGCCAGCAGCTTAGAGCGGGGGCGAGAAGCTTTCTTT
many,-,TRBV30,TRBJ1-4,CAGEEERLFF,TGTGCTGGGGAGGAGGAAAGACTGTTTTTT